This T cell receptor beta chain was identified in a study of T cell changes during pregnancy in multiple sclerosis. The CDR3 consists of 16 residues. J gave up 5 bases and V 1 base, and 11 bases lay outside the gene matches. Germline CDR1 SGHTA, CDR2 FQGNSA. Generated by immunoSEQ multiplex PCR, the TCRdb table keeps only in-frame clones and is missing some. The data show approximately 51,000 clones, 93% seen once. Sample: peripheral blood, taken in the second trimester of pregnancy. The clonotype was recovered from a female donor with multiple sclerosis, enrolled in a pregnancy study. The gene calls are TRBV7-2 and TRBJ2-7, with 7 bases lining up with TRBD2. CDR3 protein: CASSLVSGASGDEQYF. Here the CDR3 DNA reads TGTGCCAGCAGCTTAGTTTCCGGGGCTAGCGGAGACGAGCAGTACTTC.